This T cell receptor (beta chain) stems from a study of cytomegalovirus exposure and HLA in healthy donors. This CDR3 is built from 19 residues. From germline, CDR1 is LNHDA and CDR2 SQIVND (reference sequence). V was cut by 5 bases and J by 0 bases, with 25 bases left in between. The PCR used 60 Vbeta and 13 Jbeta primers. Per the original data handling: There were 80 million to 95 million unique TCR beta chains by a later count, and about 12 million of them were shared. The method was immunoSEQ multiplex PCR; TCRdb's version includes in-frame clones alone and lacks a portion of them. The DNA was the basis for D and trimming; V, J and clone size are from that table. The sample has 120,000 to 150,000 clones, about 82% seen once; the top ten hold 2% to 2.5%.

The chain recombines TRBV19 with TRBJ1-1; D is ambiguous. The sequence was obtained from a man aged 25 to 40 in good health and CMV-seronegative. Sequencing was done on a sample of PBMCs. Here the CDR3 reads CASSRFQIKGGFMNTEAFF. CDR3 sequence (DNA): TGTGCCAGTAGTCGGTTCCAGATAAAAGGCGGATTTATGAACACTGAAGCTTTCTTT.